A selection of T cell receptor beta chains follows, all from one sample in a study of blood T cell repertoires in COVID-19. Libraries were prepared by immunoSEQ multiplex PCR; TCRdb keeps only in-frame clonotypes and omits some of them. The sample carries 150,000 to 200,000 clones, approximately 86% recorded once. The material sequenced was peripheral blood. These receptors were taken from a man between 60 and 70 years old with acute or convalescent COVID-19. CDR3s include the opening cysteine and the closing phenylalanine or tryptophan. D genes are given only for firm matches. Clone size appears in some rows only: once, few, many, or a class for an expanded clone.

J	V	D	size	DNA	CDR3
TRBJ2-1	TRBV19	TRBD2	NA	TGTGCCAGTAGCGGGCCGGGACTAGCGGGCCACAATGAGCAGTTCTTC	CASSGPGLAGHNEQFF
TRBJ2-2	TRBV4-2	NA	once	TGTGCCAGCAGCTTACGACTGAACGCGGCGAGCACCGGGGAGCTGTTTTTT	CASSLRLNAASTGELFF
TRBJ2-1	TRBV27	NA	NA	TGTGCCAGCAGACTAATCGCGCTCCACGTAGTCGGGAGTCTCTACAATGAGCAGTTCTTC	CASRLIALHVVGSLYNEQFF
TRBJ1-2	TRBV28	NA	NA	TGTGCCAGCAGGCAGAGGGCTACCTATGGCTACACCTTC	CASRQRATYGYTF
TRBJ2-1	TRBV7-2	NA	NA	TGTGCCAGCAGCTCGACTCGGGGAAGGCGGAATGAGCAGTTCTTC	CASSSTRGRRNEQFF
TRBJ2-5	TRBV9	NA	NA	TGTGCCAGCAGCGTAGCGACTAGGGGTAGAGAGACCCAGTACTTC	CASSVATRGRETQYF
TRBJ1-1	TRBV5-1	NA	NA	TGCGCCAGCAGCTTGGGGCAGGGAGGGAACACTGAAGCTTTCTTT	CASSLGQGGNTEAFF
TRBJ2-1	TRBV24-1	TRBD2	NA	TGTGCCACCAGTGCCCTGCGCACTAGCGGGAGGTTCGCCTACAATGAGCAGTTCTTC	CATSALRTSGRFAYNEQFF
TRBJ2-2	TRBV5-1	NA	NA	TGCGCCAGCAGAGACAGGAACACCGGGGAGCTGTTTTTT	CASRDRNTGELFF
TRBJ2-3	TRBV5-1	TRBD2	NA	TGCGCCAGCAGTCCCGGGACTAGCGGGAGCATGGGAGATACGCAGTATTTT	CASSPGTSGSMGDTQYF
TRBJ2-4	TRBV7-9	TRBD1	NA	TGTGCCAGCAGCACCCGCAGGACAGGGAAAAACATTCAGTACTTC	CASSTRRTGKNIQYF
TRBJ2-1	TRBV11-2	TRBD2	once	TGTGCCAGCAGCTTAGTACTAGCGTCCGATGAGCAGTTCTTC	CASSLVLASDEQFF
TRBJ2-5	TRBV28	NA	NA	TGTGCCAGCAGTTTCGGGGTTTTGGCAGAGACCCAGTACTTC	CASSFGVLAETQYF
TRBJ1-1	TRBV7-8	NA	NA	TGTGCCAGCAGCTCCTCCCCCAGGGGTAACACTGAAGCTTTCTTT	CASSSSPRGNTEAFF
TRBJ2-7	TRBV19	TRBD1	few	TGTGCCATCCCAGGACAGGAGGCGGATCGACAATACGAGCAGTACTTC	CAIPGQEADRQYEQYF
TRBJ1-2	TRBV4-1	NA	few	TGCGCCAGCAGCCAAGCTGGACAGTTGACTTATGGCTACACCTTC	CASSQAGQLTYGYTF
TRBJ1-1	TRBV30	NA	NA	TGTGCCTGGAGTTTCAGGGCGAACACTGAAGCTTTCTTT	CAWSFRANTEAFF
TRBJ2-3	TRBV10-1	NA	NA	TGCGCCAGCAGTGAGACTACGGGGGTTCAGCAGTATTTT	CASSETTGVQQYF
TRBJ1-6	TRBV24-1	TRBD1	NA	TGTGCCACCAGTGACCCCCAGGGGGGACAAGCTAATTCACCCCTCCACTTT	CATSDPQGGQANSPLHF
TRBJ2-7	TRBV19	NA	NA	TGTGCCACTGGGTACGGGGGGCCGGCGGGGGAGCAGTACTTC	CATGYGGPAGEQYF
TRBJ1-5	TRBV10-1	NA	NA	TGCGCCAGCAGTGAGAACCTGCTGGCGCCCCAGCATTTT	CASSENLLAPQHF
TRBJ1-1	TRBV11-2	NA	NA	TGTGCCAGCAGCCCTTGGGGGCAGAGGGACACTGAAGCTTTCTTT	CASSPWGQRDTEAFF
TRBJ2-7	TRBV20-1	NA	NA	TGCAGTGCTAGTACCGGGGGAGGAGACGAGCAGTACTTC	CSASTGGGDEQYF